This T cell receptor beta chain was sequenced during a study of cytomegalovirus exposure and HLA in healthy donors. Study outcomes and limitations: According to a later analysis, TCR clusters from the first cohort tended to co-occur in the 120 or so validation repertoires. A list of 150 or so TCR beta chains associated with cytomegalovirus was given.

The assay was immunoSEQ multiplex PCR, and TCRdb's table has in-frame clones only and misses some. The sample holds fewer than 140,000 clones, around 90% seen once. Comment on this clone: Antigen unknown.

Trimming cost V 4 bases and J 3 bases; bases outside gene matches: 5. Germline CDR1 and CDR2: MNHEY and SVGAGI. This CDR3 comprises 15 residues. The origin of this receptor is a woman between 18 and 29 years old in good health and CMV-seropositive. The specimen sequenced was PBMCs. The chain has TRBV6-5 and TRBJ2-7; 11 bases line up with TRBD2. The CDR3 sequence: CASSSSGGILYEQYF. In nucleotides, the CDR3 is TGTGCCAGCAGTTCTAGCGGGGGGATACTCTACGAGCAGTACTTC.